This T cell receptor (beta chain) is from a study of blood T cells in healthy people across ages. Regarding the study as a whole: Age brought a roughly linear fall in TCR beta diversity measured per million T cells. The diversity estimates, figures obtained from one million T cells, were considered underestimates.

A second PCR, run for about 7 to 11 cycles, used a sample-barcoded 5' primer plus a J-beta primer mix. TCRdb called the 5' RACE reads again in MiXCR, with one record for every CDR3 protein. The sample shows over a million distinct CDR3 sequences, approximately 42% of them seen only once. Each of the donors had around 10 milliliters of peripheral blood drawn into EDTA-treated Vacutainer tubes. Comment on this clonotype: Its antigen is currently unknown.

Trimming took 3 bases from V and 6 from J, leaving 27 bases between them. The CDR3 is 19 residues long. The sample consisted of blood. The rearrangement uses TRBV12-3 or TRBV12-4 and TRBJ2-1; no firm D call. This TCR was recovered from a woman aged 18-29 years in good health. The CDR3 spells CASSFDPLGEKGPSNEQFF. CDR3 DNA sequence: TGTGCCAGCAGTTTCGACCCCCTAGGAGAGAAGGGTCCGAGCAATGAGCAGTTCTTC.